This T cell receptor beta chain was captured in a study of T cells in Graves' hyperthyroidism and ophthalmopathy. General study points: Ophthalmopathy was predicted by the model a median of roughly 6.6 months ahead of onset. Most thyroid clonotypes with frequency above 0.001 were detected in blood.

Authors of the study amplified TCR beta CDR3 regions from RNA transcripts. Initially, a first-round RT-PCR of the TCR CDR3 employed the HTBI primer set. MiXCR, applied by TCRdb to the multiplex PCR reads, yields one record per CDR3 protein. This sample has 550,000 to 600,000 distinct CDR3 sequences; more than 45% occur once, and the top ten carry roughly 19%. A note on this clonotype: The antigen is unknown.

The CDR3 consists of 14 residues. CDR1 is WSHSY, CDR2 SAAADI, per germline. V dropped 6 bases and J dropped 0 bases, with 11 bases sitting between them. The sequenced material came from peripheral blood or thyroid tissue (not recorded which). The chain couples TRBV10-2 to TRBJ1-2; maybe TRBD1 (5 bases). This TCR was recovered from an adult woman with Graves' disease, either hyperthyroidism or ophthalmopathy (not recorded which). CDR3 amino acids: CASSDGGANYGYTF. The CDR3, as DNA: TGCGCCAGCAGCGACGGGGGAGCTAACTATGGCTACACCTTC.